This is a list of T cell receptor beta chains from one sample in a study of shared clonotypes between healthy human individuals. Measured with immunoSEQ multiplex PCR; TCRdb has only the in-frame clones, and not every one. The data hold 2 million to 2.5 million clones, with 85% to 95% observed a single time. The sample was naive CD4+ T cells from PBMCs. The receptors were sampled from a man in his late teens or twenties in good health. Some clones in this sample may be carry-over from other donors' samples. The CDR3 runs from the conserved cysteine through the conserved F or W. The size field is filled for only some rows; it gives once, few, many or a size class.

V gene,CDR3 length,clone size,J gene,CDR3 protein
TRBV2,14,NA,TRBJ2-2,CASRPGTTAGELFF
TRBV4-1,15,NA,TRBJ2-1,CASSQVGGPYNEQFF
TRBV10-3,16,once,TRBJ2-1,CAISIGLGVPYNEQFF
TRBV18,13,NA,TRBJ1-2,CASSPQGVGGYTF
TRBV10-3,13,NA,TRBJ1-2,CAISQGADYGYTF
TRBV30,13,NA,TRBJ2-5,CAWSRQGQETQYF
TRBV6-5,15,NA,TRBJ2-6,CASSPRGRGANVLTF
TRBV11-1,15,NA,TRBJ2-1,CASSLEVALYNEQFF
TRBV11-2,15,NA,TRBJ2-3,CASSLSSFSTDTQYF
TRBV5-1,13,NA,TRBJ1-1,CASSLVHNTEAFF
TRBV6-6,15,NA,TRBJ1-2,CASSGSRNAGYGYTF
TRBV18,17,NA,TRBJ2-1,CASSQGTSGPSYNEQFF
TRBV5-1,15,NA,TRBJ1-1,CASSKQGAMNTEAFF
TRBV5-5,14,NA,TRBJ1-4,CASSRASNNEKLFF
TRBV7-7,20,NA,TRBJ1-4,CASSLTTRIGDRGGKEKLFF
TRBV29-1,13,few,TRBJ1-4,CSVDRGDGEKLFF
TRBV30,14,NA,TRBJ1-2,CAWSSGRTVDGYTF
TRBV27,16,NA,TRBJ2-1,CASSYHLRGIGNEQFF
TRBV27,13,NA,TRBJ1-2,CASSLEWGYGYTF
TRBV19,14,NA,TRBJ2-7,CATLTRVGASEQYF
TRBV5-4,13,NA,TRBJ2-5,CASSLEGAGTQYF
TRBV2,13,NA,TRBJ1-1,CASSRNSGNGAFF
TRBV5-1,15,once,TRBJ2-1,CASSFGGNTYNEQFF
TRBV9,14,NA,TRBJ1-3,CASSPPGGGNTIYF
TRBV2,15,once,TRBJ2-3,CASSQHRGSTDTQYF
TRBV11-2,14,NA,TRBJ2-7,CASSAYRGPYEQYF
TRBV28,17,NA,TRBJ2-3,CASSLRTGTGKTDTQYF
TRBV4-1,18,NA,TRBJ1-5,CASSQEIRPNYSNQPQHF
TRBV5-8,13,once,TRBJ1-5,CASSQLIGQPQHF
TRBV28,15,NA,TRBJ1-4,CASSPGDRAAKKLFF
TRBV28,15,NA,TRBJ1-5,CASSPAPYSNQPQHF
TRBV11-2,14,NA,TRBJ2-7,CASSSGRGVYEQYF
TRBV7-3,15,once,TRBJ2-1,CASSLLGTISNEQFF
TRBV2,12,once,TRBJ2-3,CANGTGPDTQYF
TRBV28,16,NA,TRBJ1-1,CATLIPAPGQNTEAFF
TRBV10-3,12,NA,TRBJ2-2,CASREYTGELFF
TRBV7-2,18,NA,TRBJ2-1,CASSLALTASGKHNEQFF
TRBV7-9,14,NA,TRBJ1-1,CASSLLLQNTEAFF
TRBV28,15,NA,TRBJ1-1,CASNTVTVMNTEAFF
TRBV19,13,NA,TRBJ2-5,CASSAGTSGRQYF
TRBV18,14,once,TRBJ1-2,CASSPQQQSYGYTF
TRBV7-2,14,NA,TRBJ1-1,CASSTGQVNTEAFF
TRBV7-3,14,NA,TRBJ1-1,CASSLGSVNTEAFF
TRBV2,14,NA,TRBJ2-5,CASSAGRSQETQYF
TRBV30,14,NA,TRBJ2-3,CAWSVNRLTDTQYF
TRBV28,15,once,TRBJ2-1,CASLSGTGAYNEQFF
TRBV7-9,15,NA,TRBJ1-1,CASSPRTVMNTEAFF
TRBV20-1,11,NA,TRBJ2-1,CSTLRGNEQFF
TRBV28,13,NA,TRBJ2-1,CASSSLRLNEQFF
TRBV5-4,13,NA,TRBJ1-5,CASSREGSQPQHF
TRBV5-5,15,NA,TRBJ2-7,CASSPGPAALYEQYF
TRBV10-3,15,NA,TRBJ2-3,CAISVSDRGTDTQYF
TRBV6-5,13,NA,TRBJ2-1,CASSRPQSYEQFF
TRBV2,14,NA,TRBJ2-4,CASREGLAKNIQYF
TRBV2,13,NA,TRBJ1-3,CASRSSSGNTIYF